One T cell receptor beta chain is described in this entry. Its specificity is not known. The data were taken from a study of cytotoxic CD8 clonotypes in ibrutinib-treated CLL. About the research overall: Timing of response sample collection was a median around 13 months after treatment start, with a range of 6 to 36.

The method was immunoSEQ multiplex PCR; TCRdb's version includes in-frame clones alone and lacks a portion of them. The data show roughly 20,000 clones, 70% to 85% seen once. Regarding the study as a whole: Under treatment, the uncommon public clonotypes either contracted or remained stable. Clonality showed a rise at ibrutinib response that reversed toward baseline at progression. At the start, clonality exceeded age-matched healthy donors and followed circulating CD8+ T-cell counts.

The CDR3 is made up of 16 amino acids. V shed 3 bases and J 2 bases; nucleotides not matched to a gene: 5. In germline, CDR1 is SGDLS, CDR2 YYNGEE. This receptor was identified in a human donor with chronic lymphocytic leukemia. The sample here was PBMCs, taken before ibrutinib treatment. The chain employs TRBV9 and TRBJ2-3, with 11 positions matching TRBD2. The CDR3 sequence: CASSALAGEATDTQYF. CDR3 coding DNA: TGTGCCAGCAGCGCACTAGCGGGAGAGGCCACAGATACGCAGTATTTT.